The 15 T cell receptor beta chains below come from one sample, sequenced in a study of blood T cell repertoires in COVID-19. Profiling relied on immunoSEQ multiplex PCR, and the TCRdb table lists in-frame clones only, not all of them. The sample holds hundreds of thousands of clones, around four fifths seen once. Sequences were obtained from peripheral blood. The receptors derive from an elderly woman with active or convalescent COVID-19.

V is TRBV15 and J is TRBJ2-1; D is possibly TRBD2 (6 bases). Germline V lookup: CDR1 LNHNV, CDR2 YYDKDF (reference sequence). V was cut by 1 base and J by 0 bases, with 7 bases left in between. The CDR3 consists of 15 residues. The CDR3 region is CATSRAGSSYNEQFF. The CDR3 nucleotides read TGTGCCACCAGCAGAGCCGGGAGCTCCTACAATGAGCAGTTCTTC.

V and J are TRBV10-2 and TRBJ1-1; D not resolved. V lost 6 bases to trimming and J lost 1 base, with 9 bases between them. Germline lookup yields CDR1 WSHSY and CDR2 SAAADI. The CDR3 is 13 amino acids. CDR3 DNA: TGCGCCAGCAGAAACTCCGGGAACACTGAAGCTTTCTTT. This translates into CASRNSGNTEAFF.

This sequence joins TRBV2 and TRBJ2-5; D is ambiguous. This CDR3 has 12 amino acids. CDR1 is SNHLY and CDR2 is FYNNEI in the germline V gene. V was trimmed by 6 bases and J by 5 bases, leaving 10 bases between them. CDR3: CASSLSWETQYF. CDR3 DNA: TGTGCCAGCAGCCTCAGTTGGGAGACCCAGTACTTC.

J is TRBJ2-6 and V is TRBV5-4; possibly TRBD1 for D (6 bases). V was clipped by 3 bases and J by 5 bases, with 12 bases between them. Germline assignment: CDR1 SGHNT and CDR2 YYREEE (reference sequence). CDR3 size: 15 residues. In DNA form, the CDR3 reads TGTGCCAGCAGCTCCCGGACAGAGAGGGCCAACGTCCTGACTTTC. It translates to CASSSRTERANVLTF.

The DNA for the CDR3 is TGTGCCAGCAAGGACAGGAGCTATGGCTACACCTTC. Amino acid sequence: CASKDRSYGYTF. The chain couples TRBV5-8 to TRBJ1-2; 7 nucleotides align to TRBD1. V dropped 6 bases and J dropped 4; count of bases not matched to a gene: 3. The CDR3 is made up of 12 amino acids. CDR1 is SGHTS and CDR2 is YDEGEE in the germline V gene.

The genes are TRBV5-1 and TRBJ2-3, with 11 bases matching TRBD2. Losses at the gene ends were 3 bases for V and 6 bases for J; bases not matched to a gene: 9. Per the germline V gene, CDR1 is SGHRS and CDR2 is YFSETQ. This CDR3 contains 16 residues. The CDR3 protein is CASSWLAGGPSDTQYF. As DNA, the CDR3 is TGCGCCAGCAGCTGGTTAGCGGGAGGGCCGTCGGATACGCAGTATTTT.

This clone was counted once. The genes are TRBV5-6 and TRBJ2-4, with a tentative D call TRBD2 (6 bases). The V and J ends lost 4 bases and 0 bases respectively, with 11 bases between them. CDR3 size: 15 residues. Germline V lookup: CDR1 SGHDT, CDR2 YYEEEE. For the CDR3, the DNA is TGTGCCAGCAGCGCCGTCGGGAGAGCCAAAAACATTCAGTACTTC. The encoded protein is CASSAVGRAKNIQYF.

The V gene is TRBV10-3, the J gene TRBJ2-4; 13 bases agree with TRBD2. V dropped 6 bases and J dropped 7; count of bases not matched to a gene: 6. The CDR3 covers 15 residues. Germline V gives CDR1 ENHRY, CDR2 SYGVKD. CDR3: CAIRGETSGRNIQYF. In DNA, the CDR3 is TGTGCCATCAGGGGGGAGACTAGCGGGAGGAACATTCAGTACTTC.

V usage is TRBV27 and J usage is TRBJ2-1; tentatively, D is TRBD1 (5 bases). The CDR3 totals 15 residues. Germline lookup yields CDR1 MNHEY and CDR2 SMNVEV (reference sequence). The V end lost 0 bases, the J end lost 8 bases, and 14 bases lay between the germline ends. CDR3 sequence reads: CASSLSQGFVDEQFF. CDR3 bases: TGTGCCAGCAGTTTATCGCAGGGTTTCGTAGATGAGCAGTTCTTC.

The V call is TRBV9, the J call TRBJ2-5; D might be TRBD2 (6 bases). Germline CDR1 is SGDLS and CDR2 is YYNGEE. V shed 2 bases and J shed 5 bases, with 19 bases lying between them. CDR3 size: 16 residues. CDR3 sequence reads: CASSVSSVMDVETQYF. In DNA, the CDR3 is TGTGCCAGCAGCGTCTCTAGCGTTATGGATGTGGAGACCCAGTACTTC.

The chain carries TRBV5-1 and TRBJ1-4, with D perhaps matching TRBD1 (5 bases). V was trimmed by 4 bases and J by 6 bases, leaving 13 bases between them. The germline V gene has CDR1 SGHRS and CDR2 YFSETQ. This CDR3 is built from 14 residues. The CDR3, as DNA: TGCGCCAGCAGCCCGAAGGGGATGGATGAAAAACTGTTTTTT. Translating gives CASSPKGMDEKLFF.

The chain couples TRBV2 to TRBJ1-5, with a possible D match to TRBD1 (5 bases). The V and J ends lost 3 bases and 6 bases respectively, with 9 bases between them. CDR1 and CDR2 (germline): SNHLY, FYNNEI. There are 13 residues in the CDR3. The CDR3 nucleotides read TGTGCCAGCAGTGAGTTCGGGGGTCAGCCCCAGCATTTT. This gives the protein CASSEFGGQPQHF.

Written as DNA, the CDR3 is TGTGCCAGCAGCTCCGGACTAGCGGGGGGTCAAGAGACCCAGTACTTC. Its translation: CASSSGLAGGQETQYF. The chain has TRBV9 and TRBJ2-5; 14 bases are a match to TRBD2. The germline V gene has CDR1 SGDLS and CDR2 YYNGEE. The CDR3 is 16 residues long. V dropped 4 bases and J dropped 2; count of bases not matched to a gene: 4.

Within the sample, this clone is medium-sized. The rearrangement links TRBV15 to TRBJ1-3, with no clear D. Germline lookup yields CDR1 LNHNV and CDR2 YYDKDF (reference sequence). The CDR3 contains 15 residues. V gave up 5 bases and J gave up 0 bases, with 11 bases separating them. The CDR3 region has the DNA TGTGCCACCAGCCTCGGGTCTTACTCTGGAAACACCATATATTTT. The encoded protein is CATSLGSYSGNTIYF.

The rearrangement links TRBV24-1 to TRBJ2-1; D is unclear. The germline V and J ends were trimmed by 7 bases and 5 bases, with 11 bases remaining between them. CDR1 is KGHDR and CDR2 is SFDVKD in the germline V gene. The CDR3 is 13 residues long. The CDR3 is CATSTPEDNEQFF. The CDR3, as DNA: TGTGCCACCAGCACTCCCGAAGACAATGAGCAGTTCTTC.